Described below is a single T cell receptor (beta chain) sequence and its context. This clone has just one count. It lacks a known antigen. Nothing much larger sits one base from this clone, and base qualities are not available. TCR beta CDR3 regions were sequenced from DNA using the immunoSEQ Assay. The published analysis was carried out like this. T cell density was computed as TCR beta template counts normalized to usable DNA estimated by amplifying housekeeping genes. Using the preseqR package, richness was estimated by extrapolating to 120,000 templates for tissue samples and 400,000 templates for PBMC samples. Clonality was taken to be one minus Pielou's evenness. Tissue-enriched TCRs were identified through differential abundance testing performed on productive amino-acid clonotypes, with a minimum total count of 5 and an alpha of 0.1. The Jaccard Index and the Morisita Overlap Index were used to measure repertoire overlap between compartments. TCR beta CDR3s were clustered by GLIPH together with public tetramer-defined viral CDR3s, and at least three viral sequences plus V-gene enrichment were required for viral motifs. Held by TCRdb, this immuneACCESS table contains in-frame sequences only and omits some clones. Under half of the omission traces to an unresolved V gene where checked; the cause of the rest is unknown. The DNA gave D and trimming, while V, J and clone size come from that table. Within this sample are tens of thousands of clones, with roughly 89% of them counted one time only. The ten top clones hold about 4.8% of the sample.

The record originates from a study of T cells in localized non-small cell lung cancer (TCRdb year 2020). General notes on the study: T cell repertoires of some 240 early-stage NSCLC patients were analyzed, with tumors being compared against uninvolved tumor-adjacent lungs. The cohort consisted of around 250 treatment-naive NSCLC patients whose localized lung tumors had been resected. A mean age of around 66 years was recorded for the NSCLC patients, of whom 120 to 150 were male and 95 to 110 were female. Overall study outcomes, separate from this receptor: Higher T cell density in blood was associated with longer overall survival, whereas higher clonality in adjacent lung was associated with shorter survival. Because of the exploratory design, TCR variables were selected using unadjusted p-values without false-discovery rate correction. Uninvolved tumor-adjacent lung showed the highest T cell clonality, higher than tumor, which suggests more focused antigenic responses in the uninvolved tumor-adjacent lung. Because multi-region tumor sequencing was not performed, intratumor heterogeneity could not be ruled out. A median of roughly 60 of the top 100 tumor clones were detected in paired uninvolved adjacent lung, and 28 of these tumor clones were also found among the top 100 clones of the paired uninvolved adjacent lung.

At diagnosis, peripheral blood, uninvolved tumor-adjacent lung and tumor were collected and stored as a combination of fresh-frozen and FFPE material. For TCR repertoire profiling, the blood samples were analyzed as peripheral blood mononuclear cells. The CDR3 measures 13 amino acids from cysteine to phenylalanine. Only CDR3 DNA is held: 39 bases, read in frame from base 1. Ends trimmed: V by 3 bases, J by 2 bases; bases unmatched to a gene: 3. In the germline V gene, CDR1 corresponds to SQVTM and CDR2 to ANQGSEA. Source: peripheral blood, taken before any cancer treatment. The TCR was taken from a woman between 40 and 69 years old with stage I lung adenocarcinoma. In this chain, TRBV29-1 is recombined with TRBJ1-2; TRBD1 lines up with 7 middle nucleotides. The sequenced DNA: TGCAGCGTTGATAGGGACAGCAACTATGGCTACACCTTC. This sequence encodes CSVDRDSNYGYTF.